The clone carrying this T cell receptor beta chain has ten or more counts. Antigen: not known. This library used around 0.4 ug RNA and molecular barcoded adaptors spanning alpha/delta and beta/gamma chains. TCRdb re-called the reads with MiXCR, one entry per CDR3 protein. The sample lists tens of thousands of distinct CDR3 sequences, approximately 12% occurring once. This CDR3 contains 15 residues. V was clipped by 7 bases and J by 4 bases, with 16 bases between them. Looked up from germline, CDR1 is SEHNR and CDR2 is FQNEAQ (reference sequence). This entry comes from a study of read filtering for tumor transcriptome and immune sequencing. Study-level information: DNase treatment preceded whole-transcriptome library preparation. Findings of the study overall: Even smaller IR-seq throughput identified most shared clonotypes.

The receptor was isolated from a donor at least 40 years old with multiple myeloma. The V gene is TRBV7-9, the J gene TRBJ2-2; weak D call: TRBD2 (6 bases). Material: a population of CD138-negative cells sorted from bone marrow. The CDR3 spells CASIWTGGSTGELFF. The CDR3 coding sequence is TGTGCCAGCATTTGGACCGGAGGGAGCACCGGGGAGCTGTTTTTT.